The rows below give T cell receptor beta chains drawn from one sample of a study of cytomegalovirus exposure and HLA in healthy donors. Sequencing used immunoSEQ multiplex PCR; TCRdb keeps in-frame clones, though not all of them. This sample has 130,000 or so clones, with over 85% found just once. The material sequenced was PBMCs. The receptors come from a man under 40 in good health and CMV-seronegative. Both conserved end residues are part of each CDR3. The order of the fields is D gene, V gene, J gene, clone size, CDR3 protein, CDR3 DNA. The D gene is left open where the match is weak. Size values are once, few and many counts, or a class for expanded clones, and some rows have none.

D gene: .
V gene: TRBV7-8
J gene: TRBJ2-6
clone size: .
CDR3 protein: CASSLGGAGANVLTF
CDR3 DNA: TGTGCCAGCAGCTTAGGAGGTGCTGGGGCCAACGTCCTGACTTTC

D gene: .
V gene: TRBV6-5
J gene: TRBJ1-2
clone size: once
CDR3 protein: CASSYLNAGSYGYTF
CDR3 DNA: TGTGCCAGCAGTTACTTGAATGCCGGGAGCTATGGCTACACCTTC

D gene: .
V gene: TRBV7-3
J gene: TRBJ2-3
clone size: .
CDR3 protein: CASSLGDTSTDTQYF
CDR3 DNA: TGTGCCAGCAGCTTAGGGGACACCAGCACAGATACGCAGTATTTT

D gene: TRBD1
V gene: TRBV19
J gene: TRBJ2-7
clone size: .
CDR3 protein: CASSMGQGSYEQYF
CDR3 DNA: TGTGCCAGTAGTATGGGACAGGGAAGCTACGAGCAGTACTTC

D gene: TRBD1
V gene: TRBV7-6
J gene: TRBJ1-2
clone size: .
CDR3 protein: CASSLQQGGYGYTF
CDR3 DNA: TGTGCCAGCAGCTTACAACAGGGGGGCTATGGCTACACCTTC

D gene: TRBD1
V gene: TRBV27
J gene: TRBJ2-2
clone size: few
CDR3 protein: CASSSLLTGAGGELFF
CDR3 DNA: TGTGCCAGCAGTTCCCTACTGACAGGGGCGGGCGGGGAGCTGTTTTTT

D gene: TRBD1
V gene: TRBV19
J gene: TRBJ1-1
clone size: .
CDR3 protein: CASSIETGAGTEAFF
CDR3 DNA: TGTGCCAGTAGTATAGAGACAGGGGCGGGCACTGAAGCTTTCTTT

D gene: .
V gene: TRBV19
J gene: TRBJ2-7
clone size: .
CDR3 protein: CASSQGVGNYEQYF
CDR3 DNA: TGTGCCAGTAGTCAGGGTGTGGGGAACTACGAGCAGTACTTC

D gene: .
V gene: TRBV29-1
J gene: TRBJ2-7
clone size: .
CDR3 protein: CSVARARQAAYEQYF
CDR3 DNA: TGCAGCGTTGCCAGGGCGCGACAGGCGGCCTACGAGCAGTACTTC

D gene: .
V gene: TRBV11-2
J gene: TRBJ2-3
clone size: .
CDR3 protein: CASSSQGSHTDTQYF
CDR3 DNA: TGTGCCAGCAGCTCACAGGGAAGCCACACAGATACGCAGTATTTT

D gene: .
V gene: TRBV6-6
J gene: TRBJ2-4
clone size: .
CDR3 protein: CASSQQGALVGYF
CDR3 DNA: TGTGCCAGCAGTCAACAGGGTGCGTTGGTTGGGTACTTC

D gene: .
V gene: TRBV27
J gene: TRBJ2-7
clone size: .
CDR3 protein: CASSLRPLDDEQYF
CDR3 DNA: TGTGCCAGCAGTTTACGGCCTCTAGACGACGAGCAGTACTTC

D gene: TRBD2
V gene: TRBV11-2
J gene: TRBJ2-1
clone size: .
CDR3 protein: CASTIGAGGPANEQFF
CDR3 DNA: TGTGCCAGCACCATTGGGGCGGGGGGGCCAGCGAATGAGCAGTTCTTC

D gene: TRBD1
V gene: TRBV19
J gene: TRBJ2-3
clone size: .
CDR3 protein: CASSGQGGGRDTQYF
CDR3 DNA: TGTGCCAGTAGTGGACAGGGAGGAGGGAGGGATACGCAGTATTTT

D gene: TRBD1
V gene: TRBV7-2
J gene: TRBJ1-4
clone size: .
CDR3 protein: CASSLQGATNEKLFF
CDR3 DNA: TGTGCCAGCAGCTTACAGGGGGCAACTAATGAAAAACTGTTTTTT

D gene: TRBD1
V gene: TRBV15
J gene: TRBJ1-1
clone size: .
CDR3 protein: CATSSSGTGNTEAFF
CDR3 DNA: TGTGCCACCAGCAGTTCCGGGACAGGAAACACTGAAGCTTTCTTT

D gene: .
V gene: TRBV19
J gene: TRBJ1-5
clone size: .
CDR3 protein: CASSIVGGQPQHF
CDR3 DNA: TGTGCCAGTAGTATCGTCGGGGGGCAGCCCCAGCATTTT

D gene: .
V gene: TRBV7-9
J gene: TRBJ1-5
clone size: .
CDR3 protein: CASSLVSRGSNQPQHF
CDR3 DNA: TGTGCCAGCAGCTTAGTATCCCGGGGGAGCAATCAGCCCCAGCATTTT

D gene: .
V gene: TRBV19
J gene: TRBJ1-1
clone size: once
CDR3 protein: CASSMVENTEAFF
CDR3 DNA: TGTGCCAGTAGTATGGTAGAGAACACTGAAGCTTTCTTT

D gene: .
V gene: TRBV12-5
J gene: TRBJ1-5
clone size: .
CDR3 protein: CASGSQYRAGQPQHF
CDR3 DNA: TGTGCTAGTGGTTCACAATACAGGGCCGGTCAGCCCCAGCATTTT

D gene: .
V gene: TRBV7-9
J gene: TRBJ2-5
clone size: .
CDR3 protein: CASSDDGTSQETQYF
CDR3 DNA: TGTGCCAGCAGCGACGACGGGACATCCCAAGAGACCCAGTACTTC

D gene: .
V gene: TRBV4-1
J gene: TRBJ2-7
clone size: .
CDR3 protein: CASSQAGGQLYEQYF
CDR3 DNA: TGCGCCAGCAGCCAAGCGGGAGGACAGCTCTACGAGCAGTACTTC

D gene: .
V gene: TRBV10-3
J gene: TRBJ1-1
clone size: .
CDR3 protein: CAITTGSRLTEAFF
CDR3 DNA: TGTGCCATCACTACAGGGAGTCGTTTGACTGAAGCTTTCTTT

D gene: TRBD2
V gene: TRBV11-2
J gene: TRBJ2-7
clone size: once
CDR3 protein: CASSLVLAGDEQYF
CDR3 DNA: TGTGCCAGCAGCTTAGTCCTAGCGGGGGATGAGCAGTACTTC

D gene: .
V gene: TRBV27
J gene: TRBJ2-3
clone size: .
CDR3 protein: CASSLSAGLRTDTQYF
CDR3 DNA: TGTGCCAGCAGTTTATCGGCGGGGCTGAGGACAGATACGCAGTATTTT

D gene: .
V gene: TRBV4-2
J gene: TRBJ2-3
clone size: .
CDR3 protein: CASSQERTDTQYF
CDR3 DNA: TGTGCCAGCAGCCAAGAGAGAACAGATACGCAGTATTTT

D gene: TRBD1
V gene: TRBV19
J gene: TRBJ1-2
clone size: .
CDR3 protein: CASSKGQGVSYGYTF
CDR3 DNA: TGTGCCAGTAGTAAAGGACAGGGCGTAAGCTATGGCTACACCTTC

D gene: .
V gene: TRBV4-1
J gene: TRBJ2-3
clone size: .
CDR3 protein: CASRFSDTQYF
CDR3 DNA: TGCGCCAGCAGGTTCTCAGATACGCAGTATTTT

D gene: .
V gene: TRBV5-8
J gene: TRBJ1-1
clone size: .
CDR3 protein: CASSLHRNTEAFF
CDR3 DNA: TGTGCCAGCAGCTTGCACAGAAACACTGAAGCTTTCTTT

D gene: TRBD2
V gene: TRBV11-3
J gene: TRBJ2-1
clone size: .
CDR3 protein: CASSLGRLAGDNEQFF
CDR3 DNA: TGTGCCAGCAGCTTAGGACGTCTAGCGGGGGACAATGAGCAGTTCTTC

D gene: .
V gene: TRBV21-1
J gene: TRBJ1-1
clone size: .
CDR3 protein: CASSARGTEEAFF
CDR3 DNA: TGTGCCAGCAGCGCTCGAGGGACAGAGGAAGCTTTCTTT

D gene: TRBD1
V gene: TRBV6-1
J gene: TRBJ2-3
clone size: .
CDR3 protein: CASTQGQGARDTQYF
CDR3 DNA: TGTGCCAGCACCCAGGGACAGGGGGCGAGAGATACGCAGTATTTT

D gene: .
V gene: TRBV9
J gene: TRBJ1-2
clone size: few
CDR3 protein: CASSIDTKRYGYTF
CDR3 DNA: TGTGCCAGCAGCATCGACACGAAGAGATACGGCTACACCTTC

D gene: TRBD2
V gene: TRBV5-1
J gene: TRBJ2-1
clone size: .
CDR3 protein: CASSLFLGQPSGGARNKQFF
CDR3 DNA: TGCGCCAGCAGCTTGTTCCTTGGACAACCTAGCGGGGGGGCACGAAACAAGCAGTTCTTC

D gene: TRBD1
V gene: TRBV5-1
J gene: TRBJ1-4
clone size: .
CDR3 protein: CASSQRQGPNEKLFF
CDR3 DNA: TGCGCCAGCAGTCAAAGACAGGGGCCTAATGAAAAACTGTTTTTT

D gene: .
V gene: TRBV27
J gene: TRBJ2-6
clone size: .
CDR3 protein: CASSLSLEWANVLTF
CDR3 DNA: TGTGCCAGCAGTTTAAGCCTGGAATGGGCGAACGTCCTGACTTTC

D gene: .
V gene: TRBV6-5
J gene: TRBJ1-2
clone size: .
CDR3 protein: CASTRVGSGGYTF
CDR3 DNA: TGTGCCAGCACACGAGTAGGAAGCGGGGGCTACACCTTC

D gene: .
V gene: TRBV28
J gene: TRBJ1-5
clone size: once
CDR3 protein: CASTDFASLNQPQHF
CDR3 DNA: TGTGCCAGCACCGATTTCGCCAGTCTCAATCAGCCCCAGCATTTT

D gene: TRBD2
V gene: TRBV7-2
J gene: TRBJ2-3
clone size: .
CDR3 protein: CASSLVWAFSSGGVQYF
CDR3 DNA: TGTGCCAGCAGCTTAGTGTGGGCCTTCTCTAGCGGGGGAGTTCAGTATTTT